What follows are 3 T cell receptor beta chains derived from one specimen sequenced in a study of blood T cell repertoires in COVID-19 (dated by TCRdb to about 2020). Library preparation was by the immunoSEQ multiplex PCR assay. TCRdb mirrors the immuneACCESS table, restricted to in-frame sequences. Some clones are absent from its copies; in checked studies, under half trace to an unresolved V gene, and the reason for the others is unknown. The sample table records 140,000 or so clones; 84% of these occur just once. 7% to 9.5% of the sample lies in the top ten. The sequencing input was peripheral blood. These receptors were obtained from a man aged 30-40 years with COVID-19, enrolled during active disease.

V and J are TRBV5-1 and TRBJ2-7, with D uncertain. Per the germline V gene, CDR1 is SGHRS and CDR2 is YFSETQ. This CDR3 contains 16 residues. Trimming took 4 bases from V and 0 from J, leaving 17 bases between them. The CDR3, as DNA: TGCGCCAGCAGCGCATCAATAGCCGTCAGCTCCTACGAGCAGTACTTC. It translates to CASSASIAVSSYEQYF. The whole variable domain, remainder taken from reference TRBV5-1 and TRBJ2-7, is KAGVTQTPRYLIKTRGQQVTLSCSPISGHRSVSWYQQTPGQGLQFLFEYFSETQRNKGNFPGRFSGRQFSNSRSEMNVSTLELGDSALYLCASSASIAVSSYEQYFGPGTRLTVT.

The CDR3 protein is CASSSLGPSEQYF. In DNA, the CDR3 is TGTGCCAGCAGCAGCCTTGGGCCGAGCGAGCAGTACTTC. The chain combines TRBV2 with TRBJ2-7; D unclear. The germline gives CDR1 SNHLY, CDR2 FYNNEI. The CDR3 is made up of 13 amino acids. V lost 6 bases and J lost 6, with 15 bases in between.

The gene calls are TRBV5-1 and TRBJ2-1, with 9 bases fitting TRBD2. CDR3 size: 14 residues. Germline trimming cut 6 bases from V and 6 bases from J; bases unmatched to any gene: 7. Germline CDR1 reads SGHRS; CDR2 reads YFSETQ. CDR3 amino acids: CASKLAGSFNEQFF. Written as DNA, the CDR3 is TGCGCCAGCAAGCTAGCGGGATCATTCAATGAGCAGTTCTTC.